This is a list of T cell receptor beta chains from one sample in a study of PD-L1 blockade in urothelial cancer. Sequencing used immunoSEQ multiplex PCR; TCRdb keeps in-frame clones, though not all of them. The data hold 70,000 or so clones, with roughly 90% observed a single time. The source material was PBMCs, sampled around atezolizumab (anti-PD-L1) treatment. The receptor set was obtained from a man between 65 and 79 years old with urothelial cancer. CDR3s include the opening cysteine and the closing phenylalanine or tryptophan.

TRBV28	TRBJ1-2	CASSLGQGRGYTF
TRBV18	TRBJ2-1	CASSPAGTGGNEQFF
TRBV25-1	TRBJ1-1	CASNNWEQGGNTEAFF
TRBV30	TRBJ2-1	CAWSIAGGPNNEQFF
TRBV11-2	TRBJ1-4	CASSQNQGGINEKLFF
TRBV5-1	TRBJ2-7	CASSQSIRNRVTYEQYF
TRBV6-5	TRBJ2-1	CASSYSRVSHYNEQFF
TRBV5-1	TRBJ2-7	CASSYTGNEQYF
TRBV4-2	TRBJ1-2	CASSQATGGYTF
TRBV28	TRBJ1-1	CASSLGPAGIGNTEAFF
TRBV19	TRBJ2-3	CASSKGQGSDTQYF
TRBV19	TRBJ1-1	CASVRRDNRNTEAFF
TRBV2	TRBJ2-2	CASNAGANTGELFF
TRBV28	TRBJ2-1	CATEGSGTSDYNEQFF
TRBV29-1	TRBJ2-2	CSVGIAGGAGTGELFF
TRBV28	TRBJ1-1	CASSELRGLLEAFF